The 9 T cell receptor beta chains presented below share a single source sample, sequenced in a study of shared clonotypes between healthy human individuals (TCRdb year 2020). The library relied on the immunoSEQ multiplex PCR assay. The table was pulled from immuneACCESS by TCRdb, which kept in-frame rearrangements only. Such tables lose some clones; where checked, under half of the loss comes from unresolved V genes, and the rest has no known cause. This sample gives approximately 2.5 million clones in total; 90% to 95% of them show up just once. Of the sample, roughly 0.14% falls within the top ten clones. Sequencing input: naive CD4+ T cells sorted from blood. In light of the paper, this sample's cell subset or site label describes: CD45RA+ positively selected. The origin of the receptors is a man between 18 and 29 years old in good health.

The CDR3 sequence: CASSEPPTVYPQHF. The CDR3 DNA follows: TGTGCCAGCAGTGAGCCCCCAACAGTATACCCCCAGCATTTT. The rearrangement links TRBV6-1 to TRBJ1-5; D unclear. Germline CDR1 and CDR2: MNHNS and SASEGT. The CDR3 has 14 residues. V lost 3 bases to trimming and J lost 10 bases, with 16 bases between them.

A word on this clone: The sample carries other DNA sequences with the same CDR3. The chain joins TRBV28 to TRBJ1-1, with D uncertain. Germline V gene lookup returns CDR1 MDHEN and CDR2 SYDVKM. The CDR3 consists of 8 residues. V lost 8 bases, J lost 7 bases, and 2 bases lay in between. CDR3 in amino acids: CASGEAFF. In DNA form, the CDR3 reads TGTGCCAGCGGTGAAGCTTTCTTT. Supplemented by reference TRBV28 and TRBJ1-1, the full variable domain reads DVKVTQSSRYLVKRTGEKVFLECVQDMDHENMFWYRQDPGLGLRLIYFSYDVKMKEKGDIPEGYSVSREKKERFSLILESASTNQTSMYLCASGEAFFGQGTRLTVV.

This clone was counted a single time. The chain is built from TRBV27 and TRBJ1-2, with unresolved D. The germline V and J ends were trimmed by 6 bases and 3 bases, with 8 bases remaining between them. Germline CDR1 and CDR2: MNHEY and SMNVEV (reference sequence). CDR3 length equals 12 residues. In DNA form, the CDR3 reads TGTGCCAGCAGGTCAGCTCACTATGGCTACACCTTC. Its protein is CASRSAHYGYTF.

This clone has a single count. This chain links TRBV5-4 with TRBJ1-2, with 10 bases that match TRBD1. The CDR3 runs 14 residues. The germline CDR1 and CDR2 sequences are SGHNT and YYREEE (reference sequence). With 0 bases clipped from V and 7 bases from J, the junction kept 3 bases outside the gene matches. The CDR3 DNA reads as TGTGCCAGCAGCTTGGAGGGACAGGGGTCTGGCTACACCTTC. It translates to CASSLEGQGSGYTF.

Details on this clone: The sample holds other DNA sequences that translate to the same CDR3. The V call is TRBV28, the J call TRBJ1-6; unclear D gene. Germline loops: CDR1 MDHEN, CDR2 SYDVKM. The CDR3 loop spans 15 amino acids. V was trimmed by 8 bases and J by 2 bases, leaving 13 bases between them. CDR3 residues: CASRSTGTYNSPLHF. In nucleotides, the CDR3 is TGTGCCAGCCGATCAACCGGGACCTATAATTCACCCCTCCACTTT.

The V and J genes are TRBV11-3 and TRBJ2-7; 8 positions match TRBD2. This CDR3 has 13 residues. V gave up 2 bases and J gave up 7 bases; unmatched junction bases: 4. The germline CDR1 and CDR2 sequences are SGHNT and YENEEA. Written as DNA, the CDR3 is TGTGCCAGCAGCTTACGGGAGGGCAGAGAGCAGTACTTC. This sequence encodes CASSLREGREQYF.

This chain connects TRBV11-3 to TRBJ2-2, with a weak D call TRBD2 (5 bases). Deletions cut 2 bases from V and 2 bases from J, with 12 bases between. Per the germline V gene, CDR1 is SGHNT and CDR2 is YENEEA. The CDR3 covers 16 residues. CDR3 DNA sequence: TGTGCCAGCAGCTTATTAAGCGGAAAAAACACCGGGGAGCTGTTTTTT. This gives the protein CASSLLSGKNTGELFF.

The chain carries TRBV9 and TRBJ1-2, with D unclear. The CDR3 is 15 residues long. Germline CDR1 SGDLS, CDR2 YYNGEE. V lost 1 base, J lost 4 bases, and 14 bases lay in between. The DNA for the CDR3 is TGTGCCAGCAGCGTATCACACCCACCTTTCTATGGCTACACCTTC. Translated: CASSVSHPPFYGYTF.

As concerns this clone: The sample contains more than one DNA sequence encoding this CDR3. J is TRBJ1-1 and V is TRBV19; no clear D. Germline CDR1 reads LNHDA; CDR2 reads SQIVND (reference sequence). Trimming cost V 6 bases and J 5 bases, with 13 bases left between them. The CDR3 has 13 residues. The CDR3 DNA is TGTGCCAGTAGAGGACGCCAGAATACTGAAGCTTTCTTT. Amino acids: CASRGRQNTEAFF.